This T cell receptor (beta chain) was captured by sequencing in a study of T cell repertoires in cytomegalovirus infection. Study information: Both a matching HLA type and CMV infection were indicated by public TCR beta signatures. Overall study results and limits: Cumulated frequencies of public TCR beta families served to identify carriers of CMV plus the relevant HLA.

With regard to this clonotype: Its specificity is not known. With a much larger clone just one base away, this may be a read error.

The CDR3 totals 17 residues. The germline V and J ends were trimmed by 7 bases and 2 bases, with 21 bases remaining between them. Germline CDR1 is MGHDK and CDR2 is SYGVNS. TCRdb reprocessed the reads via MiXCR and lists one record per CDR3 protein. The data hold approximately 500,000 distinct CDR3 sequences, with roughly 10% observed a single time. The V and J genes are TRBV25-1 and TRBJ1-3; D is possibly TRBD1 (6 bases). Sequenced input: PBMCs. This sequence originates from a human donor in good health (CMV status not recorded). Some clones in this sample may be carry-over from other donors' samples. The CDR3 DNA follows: TGTGCCAGCATGAGGCTCCGGGACATGGGACCTGGAAACACCATATATTTT. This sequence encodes CASMRLRDMGPGNTIYF.